This T cell receptor beta chain is from a study of cytomegalovirus exposure and HLA in healthy donors. Points from the study as a whole: TCR sequences were mostly rare, though some public TCRs occurred in many donors. Trimming of TCR beta V- and J-genes showed a link, identified in a later analysis, to a missense DCLRE1C variant.

The study sampled nominally healthy donors, though unrecorded immune exposures were likely. CDR1 and CDR2 from the germline V gene are MNHEY and SVGAGI. CDR3 length: 15 residues. Trimming removed 0 bases from V and 3 bases from J, with 11 bases in between. Remarks on this clone: Antigen unknown.

This PCR relied on a set of 60 Vbeta primers and 13 Jbeta primers. Original methodology: In a later analysis, the count reached some 75 million unique TCR beta chains, with approximately 10 million shared. TCRdb's table, derived via immunoSEQ multiplex PCR, lists solely in-frame clones and lacks some. For V, J and clone size, that table is used; D and trimming come from the DNA. Found here are 150,000 to 200,000 clones, roughly 80% of them singletons; the top ten hold more than 1.3%. The chain couples TRBV6-5 to TRBJ1-1, with D possibly matching TRBD1 (5 bases). Sequenced sample: PBMCs. The clonotype was recovered from a male donor in good health and CMV-seronegative. CDR3 sequence: CASSYSVTGDTEAFF. CDR3 sequence (DNA): TGTGCCAGCAGTTACTCAGTTACAGGCGACACTGAAGCTTTCTTT.